The 20 T cell receptor beta chains in this list originate from one sample, sequenced in a study of follicular helper T cells after annual influenza vaccination. Documented time point: 2015-2016 season, 7 days after influenza vaccination. Profiling relied on immunoSEQ multiplex PCR, and the TCRdb table lists in-frame clones only, not all of them. The sample includes more than 9,000 clones, 70% to 90% of them seen just once. The sequences come from CXCR5+ CD38- circulating T follicular helper cells from blood, collected 7 days after influenza vaccination. Subset in this sample: circulating Tfh, non-naive CD4+CXCR5+PD-1+ (ICOS+CD38+ or ICOS-CD38-). The receptor source for this set is an adult who received the influenza vaccine.

V usage is TRBV5-8 and J usage is TRBJ1-2; 7 bases align to TRBD1. CDR1 is SGHTS and CDR2 is YDEGEE in the germline V gene. This CDR3 spans 14 amino acids. V lost 4 bases to trimming and J lost 3 bases; unmatched junction nucleotides: 6. The CDR3 coding sequence is TGTGCCAGCAGCCAACAGGGGTTGTACTATGGCTACACCTTC. It specifies CASSQQGLYYGYTF. The entire variable domain, with the rest obtained from reference TRBV5-8 and TRBJ1-2, is as follows: EAGVTQSPTHLIKTRGQQATLRCSPISGHTSVYWYQQALGLGLQFLLWYDEGEERNRGNFPPRFSGRQFPNYSSELNVNALELEDSALYLCASSQQGLYYGYTFGSGTRLTVV.

The genes are TRBV9 and TRBJ2-2; no clear D. This CDR3 region has 13 residues. The V end lost 5 bases, the J end lost 2 bases, and 7 bases lay between the germline ends. Germline assignment: CDR1 SGDLS and CDR2 YYNGEE. For the CDR3, the DNA is TGTGCCAGCAGGGATCATAACACCGGGGAGCTGTTTTTT. It yields the protein CASRDHNTGELFF.

CDR3 amino acids: CAENTEAFF. In nucleotides, the CDR3 is TGTGCCGAAAACACTGAAGCTTTCTTT. The chain is built from TRBV15 and TRBJ1-1; D remains unclear. The V gene's germline CDR1 is LNHNV and CDR2 YYDKDF (reference sequence). V was clipped by 11 bases and J by 2 bases, with 3 bases between them. The CDR3 totals 9 residues.

The rearrangement joins TRBV1 to TRBJ2-1; the table's D call of TRBD2 was not tested on the DNA. TRBV1 constitutes a pseudogene. CDR3 length: 16 amino acids. The CDR3 protein is CTSSKRAAGGYNEQFF. The CDR3 DNA is TGCACCAGCAGCAAACGTGCGGCGGGGGGTTACAATGAGCAGTTCTTC.

The chain is built from TRBV7-2 and TRBJ2-7; 7 positions agree with TRBD1. CDR1 and CDR2 (germline): SGHTA, FQGNSA. V was pared by 5 bases and J by 3 bases, with 7 bases of the junction left unmatched. This CDR3 region has 14 residues. In DNA, the CDR3 is TGTGCCAGCAGCATTGACAGGGACAGCTACGAGCAGTACTTC. It codes for CASSIDRDSYEQYF.

V usage is TRBV7-2 and J usage is TRBJ2-3, with 7 bases aligning to TRBD2. V trimming: 5 bases; J trimming: 1 base; junction bases outside the gene matches: 6. This CDR3 spans 15 amino acids. In germline, CDR1 is SGHTA, CDR2 FQGNSA. The CDR3 coding sequence is TGTGCCAGCAGCCCGGCCAGCGGGGGCACAGATACGCAGTATTTT. Its translation: CASSPASGGTDTQYF.

The J gene is TRBJ1-2, the V gene TRBV18; 7 bases agree with TRBD1. With V trimmed by 2 bases and J by 3 bases, 3 bases remained unmatched. The CDR3 runs to 14 residues. CDR1 and CDR2 from the germline V gene are KGHSH and LQKENI. The CDR3 nucleotides are TGTGCCAGCTCACCAAATACAGGGGACTATGGCTACACCTTC. This sequence encodes CASSPNTGDYGYTF.

The chain employs TRBV11-2 and TRBJ1-1; D might be TRBD1 (6 bases). The CDR3 covers 13 residues. CDR1 is SGHAT, CDR2 FQNNGV, per germline. The ends were cut back, 4 bases at V and 8 bases at J, with 14 bases in the middle. For the CDR3, the DNA is TGTGCCAGCAGCTCGAGATACGGGGGCGAAGCTTTCTTT. It translates to CASSSRYGGEAFF.

The chain employs TRBV7-2 and TRBJ2-2, with D uncertain. The V gene's germline CDR1 is SGHTA and CDR2 FQGNSA. Trimming shortened V by 5 bases and J by 8 bases, and 9 bases separated the two germline ends. The CDR3 has 12 amino acids. Here the CDR3 DNA reads TGTGCCAGCAGCCTCAATCCGGGGGAGCTGTTTTTT. Protein sequence: CASSLNPGELFF.

The CDR3 DNA reads TGTGCCAGCAGTATCTTCCAGGGGACCGAGGGAGATGAGCAGTTCTTC. This gives the protein CASSIFQGTEGDEQFF. This chain links TRBV25-1 with TRBJ2-1; tentatively, D is TRBD1 (6 bases). Deletions cut 5 bases from V and 8 bases from J, with 22 bases between. The CDR3 has 16 residues. The germline gives CDR1 MGHDK, CDR2 SYGVNS.

V usage is TRBV7-2 and J usage is TRBJ2-3, with 13 bases aligning to TRBD2. The CDR3 loop spans 19 amino acids. V was clipped by 2 bases and J by 0 bases; unmatched bases: 8. Germline values: CDR1 SGHTA, CDR2 FQGNSA. Here the CDR3 DNA reads TGTGCCAGCAGCTTATTGCCCGGGACTAGCGGGGATAGCACAGATACGCAGTATTTT. Amino acid sequence: CASSLLPGTSGDSTDTQYF.

This chain links TRBV7-9 with TRBJ2-3; TRBD2 agrees at 8 bases. There are 16 residues in the CDR3. CDR1 and CDR2 (germline): SEHNR, FQNEAQ (reference sequence). Trimming at V came to 4 bases and at J to 6 bases, leaving 12 bases not matched to a gene. The CDR3 reads CASSSPPGGIPDTQYF. The CDR3 DNA sequence: TGTGCCAGCAGCTCGCCCCCGGGAGGGATTCCGGATACGCAGTATTTT.

J is TRBJ1-5 and V is TRBV7-2; D might be TRBD1 (5 bases). The germline V gene has CDR1 SGHTA and CDR2 FQGNSA. The CDR3 has 15 residues. Trimming removed 5 bases at V and 4 bases at J, with 15 bases between. The CDR3 is CASSLRTSGNQPQHF. DNA for the CDR3: TGTGCCAGCAGCCTTCGGACTTCAGGGAATCAGCCCCAGCATTTT. The variable domain in full, completed from reference TRBV7-2 and TRBJ1-5, reads GAGVSQSPSNKVTEKGKDVELRCDPISGHTALYWYRQSLGQGLEFLIYFQGNSAPDKSGLPSDRFSAERTGGSVSTLTIQRTQQEDSAVYLCASSLRTSGNQPQHFGDGTRLSIL.

This clone was observed a single time. The gene calls are TRBV29-1 and TRBJ1-3; D uncertain. V lost 4 bases and J 2 bases, leaving 6 bases between the germline ends. Per germline, CDR1 SQVTM and CDR2 ANQGSEA. The CDR3 spans 12 residues. The CDR3 coding sequence is TGCAGCGTTGCTGATGCTGGAAACACCATATATTTT. Translated: CSVADAGNTIYF.

This chain connects TRBV5-4 to TRBJ1-2; a weak D match, TRBD1 (6 bases). CDR1 and CDR2 from the germline V gene are SGHNT and YYREEE (reference sequence). The germline V and J ends were trimmed by 5 bases and 0 bases, with 8 bases remaining between them. The CDR3 is 13 amino acids. The CDR3 DNA reads TGTGCCAGCAGGGACAGATCTAACTATGGCTACACCTTC. It is translated as CASRDRSNYGYTF. Variable domain in full (rest from reference TRBV5-4 and TRBJ1-2): ETGVTQSPTHLIKTRGQQVTLRCSSQSGHNTVSWYQQALGQGPQFIFQYYREEENGRGNFPPRFSGLQFPNYSSELNVNALELDDSALYLCASRDRSNYGYTFGSGTRLTVV.

The rearrangement uses TRBV11-2 and TRBJ2-1; 10 bases match TRBD1. This CDR3 region has 17 residues. The V segment lost 4 bases and the J segment 5 bases; nucleotides outside the gene matches: 11. CDR1 is SGHAT and CDR2 is FQNNGV in the germline V gene. CDR3 region: CASSSVRPGQGNNEQFF. The DNA for the CDR3 is TGTGCCAGCAGCTCAGTGCGCCCGGGACAGGGGAACAATGAGCAGTTCTTC.

The genes are TRBV6-5 and TRBJ2-7, with TRBD2 matching over 11 bases. The CDR3 extends over 14 amino acids. CDR1 is MNHEY and CDR2 is SVGAGI in the germline V gene. The V gene end was trimmed by 5 bases and the J gene end by 5 bases; junction bases not matched to a gene: 5. The CDR3 protein is CASSPSGGPNEQYF. The CDR3 DNA sequence: TGTGCCAGCAGTCCTAGCGGGGGGCCCAACGAGCAGTACTTC.

This clone was seen only a few times. The V gene is TRBV6-1, the J gene TRBJ1-4; a possible D gene is TRBD1 (5 bases). Germline V gives CDR1 MNHNS, CDR2 SASEGT. The CDR3 is 14 residues long. Deletions cut 1 base from V and 7 bases from J, with 10 bases between. CDR3 sequence (DNA): TGTGCCAGCAGTGAAGTCAGGGAGAGTGAAAAACTGTTTTTT. It specifies CASSEVRESEKLFF.

The gene calls are TRBV7-9 and TRBJ2-3, with D hard to call. V lost 7 bases to trimming and J lost 6 bases, with 11 bases between them. Germline CDR1 reads SEHNR; CDR2 reads FQNEAQ (reference sequence). The CDR3 extends over 12 amino acids. CDR3 coding DNA: TGTGCCAGCACCCCGAATGGGGATACGCAGTATTTT. As protein: CASTPNGDTQYF.

This clone has only a few counts. V and J are TRBV5-1 and TRBJ2-7, with D hard to call. CDR3 length equals 14 residues. With 0 bases removed from V and 2 bases from J, the gap between germline ends came to 9 bases. CDR1 and CDR2 from the germline V gene are SGHRS and YFSETQ. The CDR3 DNA follows: TGCGCCAGCAGCTTGGGTGGCAGCCCCTACGAGCAGTACTTC. Amino acid sequence: CASSLGGSPYEQYF.